This T cell receptor (beta chain) was sequenced in a study of response to subunit inactivated influenza vaccine. The germline gives CDR1 SGHTA, CDR2 FQGNSA. The CDR3 has 16 residues. The germline V and J ends were trimmed by 8 bases and 0 bases, with 18 bases remaining between them. This clonotype has ten or more counts. Its antigen is not known. TCRdb used MiXCR to reprocess the RT-PCR reads, holding one entry per CDR3 protein. Among around 850,000 distinct CDR3 sequences listed, roughly 18% were seen once. Study-level points and caveats: After each seasonal influenza vaccination, few new T cells are recruited, the authors suggested.

Sequencing used PBMCs from blood, obtained around 5 days after vaccination. The receptor was derived from a man in his fifties who received an inactivated influenza vaccine. The chain recombines TRBV7-2 with TRBJ2-3, with D uncertain. In DNA form, the CDR3 reads TGTGCCAGCCCACCAGCCTCCCGGGCTAGCACAGATACGCAGTATTTT. It is translated as CASPPASRASTDTQYF.